The T cell receptor beta chain under discussion was sequenced for a study of T cells after yellow fever vaccination. Study-wide background: Preparing low-cell-number fractions relied on SMART-Seq v4 Ultra Low Input.

This clonotype was seen more than once but under ten times. No antigen is known for it. TCRdb re-called the 5' RACE reads through MiXCR, storing one row per CDR3 protein. Counted here are hundreds of thousands of distinct CDR3 sequences, about 4% occurring once; the ten biggest clones make up approximately 23%. Study outcomes and limitations: The study noted that FACS-sorted repertoires could contain abundant clonotypes contaminating from the bulk population. Booster samples showed a return of most primary-vaccination clones (almost 97% CD4, around 88% CD8).

This CDR3 contains 15 residues. Germline CDR1 and CDR2: SGHTA and FQGNSA. The V end lost 5 bases, the J end lost 2 bases, and 15 bases lay between the germline ends. The clonotype originates from a man between 18 and 35 years old who received the YFV17D yellow fever vaccine. The V call is TRBV7-2, the J call TRBJ2-5; D not certain. Sequences were derived from PBMCs, sampled 5 days after the yellow fever booster vaccination. The CDR3 spells CASSLNKALQETQYF. CDR3 sequence (DNA): TGTGCCAGCAGCCTAAATAAGGCCCTGCAAGAGACCCAGTACTTC.